A single count supports the clone carrying this T cell receptor beta chain. Its matching antigen is unknown. Trimming cost V 3 bases and J 1 base; bases outside gene matches: 10. The length of the CDR3 is 19 residues. Looked up from germline, CDR1 is SGDLS and CDR2 is YYNGEE. The repertoire was sequenced with immunoSEQ multiplex PCR; TCRdb's copy has only in-frame clones and lacks some. The sample holds about 2.3 million clones, about nine tenths seen once. The data stem from a study of shared clonotypes between healthy human individuals. Notes on the study in general: Memory subsets generally showed smaller estimated richness than naive subsets did.

Among the donors, all were Caucasian adults who lived in Nashville, Tennessee. The chain couples TRBV9 to TRBJ2-7, with 16 bases fitting TRBD2. The origin of this receptor is a young man in good health. Some clones in this sample may be carry-over from other donors' samples. The sequenced material came from naive CD4+ T cells from PBMCs. As for subset: CD45RA+ positively selected. The CDR3 DNA follows: TGTGCCAGCAGCGCCGGGACTAGCGGGAGGGCCGGAGGGTCCTACGAGCAGTACTTC. Encoded protein: CASSAGTSGRAGGSYEQYF.